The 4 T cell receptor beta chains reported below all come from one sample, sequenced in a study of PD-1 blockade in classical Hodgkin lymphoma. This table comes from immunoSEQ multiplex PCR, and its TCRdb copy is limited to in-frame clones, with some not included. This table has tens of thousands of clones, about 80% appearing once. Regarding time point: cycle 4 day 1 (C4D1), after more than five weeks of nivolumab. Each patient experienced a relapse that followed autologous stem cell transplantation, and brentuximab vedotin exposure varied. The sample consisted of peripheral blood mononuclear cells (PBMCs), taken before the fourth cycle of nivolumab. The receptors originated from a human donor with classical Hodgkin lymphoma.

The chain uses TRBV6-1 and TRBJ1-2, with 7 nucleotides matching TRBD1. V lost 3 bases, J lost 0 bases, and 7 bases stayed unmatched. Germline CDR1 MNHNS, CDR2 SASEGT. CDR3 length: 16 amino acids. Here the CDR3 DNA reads TGTGCCAGCAGTGACATCGACAGGGAAACTAACTATGGCTACACCTTC. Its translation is CASSDIDRETNYGYTF.

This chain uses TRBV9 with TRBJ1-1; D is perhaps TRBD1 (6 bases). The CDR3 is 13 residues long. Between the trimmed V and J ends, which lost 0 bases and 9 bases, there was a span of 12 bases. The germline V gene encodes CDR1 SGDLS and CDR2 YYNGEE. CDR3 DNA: TGTGCCAGCAGCGTAGTAGGGGGGGATAAAGCTTTCTTT. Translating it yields CASSVVGGDKAFF. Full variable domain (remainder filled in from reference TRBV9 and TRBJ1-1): DSGVTQTPKHLITATGQRVTLRCSPRSGDLSVYWYQQSLDQGLQFLIQYYNGEERAKGNILERFSAQQFPDLHSELNLSSLELGDSALYFCASSVVGGDKAFFGQGTRLTVV.

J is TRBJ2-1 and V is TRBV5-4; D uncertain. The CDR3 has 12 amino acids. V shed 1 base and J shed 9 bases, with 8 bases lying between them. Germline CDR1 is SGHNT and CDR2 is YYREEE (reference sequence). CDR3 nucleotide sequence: TGTGCCAGCAGCTTGCGGCGTGGTGAGCAGTTCTTC. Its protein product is CASSLRRGEQFF.

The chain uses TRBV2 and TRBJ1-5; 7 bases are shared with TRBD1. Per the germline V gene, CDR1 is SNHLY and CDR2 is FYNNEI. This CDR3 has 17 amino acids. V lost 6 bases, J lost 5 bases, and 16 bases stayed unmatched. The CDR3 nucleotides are TGTGCCAGCAGCAGACAGGGAACGGGGTTAACCGATCAGCCCCAGCATTTT. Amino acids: CASSRQGTGLTDQPQHF.